Here is one T cell receptor beta chain with its context. Its antigen is as yet unknown. The PCR contained 60 Vbeta and 13 Jbeta primers. Under the authors' procedure: An analysis that came later counted tens of millions of unique TCR beta chains, around 12 million shared. Here immunoSEQ multiplex PCR was the method, and the copy in TCRdb shows in-frame clones only, minus some. V and J calls plus clone size are reproduced from that table; the DNA served to infer D and trimming. Of over 150,000 clones in the sample, 82% were seen once. The V gene's germline CDR1 is SGHAT and CDR2 FQNNGV. The CDR3 consists of 15 residues. The data belong to a study of cytomegalovirus exposure and HLA in healthy donors. Notes on the study in general: Per a prior analysis, the majority of TCR beta V segments were productive roughly 87% or roughly 30% of the time.

This chain connects TRBV11-2 to TRBJ2-5, with D possibly TRBD2 on 5 matching bases. The DNA end is more similar to TRBJ2-7, so the J call may be wrong. Source material: PBMCs. This receptor was obtained from a woman aged 45-59 years in good health and CMV-seropositive. CDR3 in amino acids: CASSLAGKSSYEQYF. DNA of the CDR3: TGTGCCAGCAGCTTAGCGGGGAAAAGCTCCTACGAGCAGTACTTC.